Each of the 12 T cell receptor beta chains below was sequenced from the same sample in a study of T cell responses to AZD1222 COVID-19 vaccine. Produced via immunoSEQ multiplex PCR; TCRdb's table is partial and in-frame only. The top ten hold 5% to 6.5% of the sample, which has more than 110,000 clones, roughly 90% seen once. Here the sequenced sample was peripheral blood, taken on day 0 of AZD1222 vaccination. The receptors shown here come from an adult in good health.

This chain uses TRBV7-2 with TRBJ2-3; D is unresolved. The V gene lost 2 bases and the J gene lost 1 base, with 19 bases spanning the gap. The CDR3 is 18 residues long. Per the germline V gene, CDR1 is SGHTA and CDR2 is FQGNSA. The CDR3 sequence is CASSLTPNLGGGTDTQYF. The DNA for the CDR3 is TGTGCCAGCAGCTTAACCCCTAATCTCGGCGGTGGCACAGATACGCAGTATTTT. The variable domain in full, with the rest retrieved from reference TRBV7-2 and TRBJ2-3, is GAGVSQSPSNKVTEKGKDVELRCDPISGHTALYWYRQSLGQGLEFLIYFQGNSAPDKSGLPSDRFSAERTGGSVSTLTIQRTQQEDSAVYLCASSLTPNLGGGTDTQYFGPGTRLTVL.

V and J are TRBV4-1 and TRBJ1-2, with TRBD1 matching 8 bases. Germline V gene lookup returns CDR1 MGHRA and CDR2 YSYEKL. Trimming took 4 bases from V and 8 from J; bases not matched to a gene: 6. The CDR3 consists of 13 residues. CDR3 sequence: CASSPDRGRGYTF. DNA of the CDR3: TGCGCCAGCAGCCCTGACAGGGGTCGCGGCTACACCTTC.

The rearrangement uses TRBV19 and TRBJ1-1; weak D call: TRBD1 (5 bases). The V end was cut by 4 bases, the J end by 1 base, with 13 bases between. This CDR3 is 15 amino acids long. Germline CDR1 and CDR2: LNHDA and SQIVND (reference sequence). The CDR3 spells CASSTGTATNTEAFF. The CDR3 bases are TGTGCCAGTAGTACTGGGACGGCCACGAACACTGAAGCTTTCTTT.

The CDR3 loop reads CASSQDESTGTYSPLHF. In nucleotides, the CDR3 is TGCGCCAGCAGCCAAGATGAGTCGACAGGGACGTACTCACCCCTCCACTTT. This chain links TRBV4-1 with TRBJ1-6; TRBD1 matches at 7 bases. CDR1 and CDR2 (germline): MGHRA, YSYEKL. V was clipped by 0 bases and J by 10 bases; unmatched bases: 12. The CDR3 length is 17 residues.

The CDR3 DNA reads as TGTGCCAGCAGCTTACTCGGCATTGACTATGGCTACACCTTC. Its protein product is CASSLLGIDYGYTF. V and J are TRBV7-9 and TRBJ1-2, with D hard to call. The CDR3 loop spans 14 amino acids. CDR1 and CDR2 (germline): SEHNR, FQNEAQ (reference sequence). V was cut by 2 bases and J by 3 bases, with 10 bases left in between.

As DNA, the CDR3 is TGTGCCAGCAGCTTGGGGACTAGCGGAAAACAAACCTACGAGCAGTACTTC. This gives the protein CASSLGTSGKQTYEQYF. The V gene is TRBV5-4, the J gene TRBJ2-7; 10 bases are shared with TRBD2. The V and J ends lost 0 bases and 2 bases, in that order; junction bases with no gene match: 8. This CDR3 spans 17 amino acids. Germline values: CDR1 SGHNT, CDR2 YYREEE (reference sequence).

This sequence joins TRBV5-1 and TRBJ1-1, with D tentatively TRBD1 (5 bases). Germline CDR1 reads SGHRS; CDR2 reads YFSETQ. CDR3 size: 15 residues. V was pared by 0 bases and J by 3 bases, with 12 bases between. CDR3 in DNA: TGCGCCAGCAGCTTGGAAGGGTGGGGGGACACTGAAGCTTTCTTT. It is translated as CASSLEGWGDTEAFF.

The CDR3 region has the DNA TGCAGCGTTGCGACACCCTCCCGCTCCTACAATGAGCAGTTCTTC. Its protein is CSVATPSRSYNEQFF. V usage is TRBV29-1 and J usage is TRBJ2-1; D is unresolved. The V and J ends lost 4 bases and 0 bases respectively, with 13 bases between them. Germline V CDR1 and CDR2: SQVTM, ANQGSEA. The CDR3 loop spans 15 amino acids.

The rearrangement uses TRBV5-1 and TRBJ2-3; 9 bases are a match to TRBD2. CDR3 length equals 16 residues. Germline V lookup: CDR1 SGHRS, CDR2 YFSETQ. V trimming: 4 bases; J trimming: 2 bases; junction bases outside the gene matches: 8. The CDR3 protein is CASSPPASGITDTQYF. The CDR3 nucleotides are TGCGCCAGCAGCCCCCCGGCTAGCGGGATCACAGATACGCAGTATTTT.

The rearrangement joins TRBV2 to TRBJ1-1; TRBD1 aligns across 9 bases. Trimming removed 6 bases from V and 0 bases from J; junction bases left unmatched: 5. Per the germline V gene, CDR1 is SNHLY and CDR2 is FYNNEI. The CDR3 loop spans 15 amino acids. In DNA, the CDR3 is TGTGCCAGCAGGCGACAGGGGGGGATGAACACTGAAGCTTTCTTT. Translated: CASRRQGGMNTEAFF.

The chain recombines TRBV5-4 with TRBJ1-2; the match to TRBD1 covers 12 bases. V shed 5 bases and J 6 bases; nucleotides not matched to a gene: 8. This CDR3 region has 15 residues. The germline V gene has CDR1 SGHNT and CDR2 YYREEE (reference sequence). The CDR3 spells CASRSPGQGADGYTF. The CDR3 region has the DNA TGTGCCAGCAGGAGCCCGGGACAGGGGGCGGATGGCTACACCTTC. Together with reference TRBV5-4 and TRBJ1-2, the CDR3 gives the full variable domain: ETGVTQSPTHLIKTRGQQVTLRCSSQSGHNTVSWYQQALGQGPQFIFQYYREEENGRGNFPPRFSGLQFPNYSSELNVNALELDDSALYLCASRSPGQGADGYTFGSGTRLTVV.

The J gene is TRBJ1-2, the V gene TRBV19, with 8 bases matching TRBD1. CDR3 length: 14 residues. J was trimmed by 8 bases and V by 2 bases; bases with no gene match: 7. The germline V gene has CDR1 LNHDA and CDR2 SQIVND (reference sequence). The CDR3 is CASSISRGLGGYTF. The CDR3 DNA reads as TGTGCCAGTAGTATATCCAGGGGGCTAGGAGGCTACACCTTC. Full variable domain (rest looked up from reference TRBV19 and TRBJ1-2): DGGITQSPKYLFRKEGQNVTLSCEQNLNHDAMYWYRQDPGQGLRLIYYSQIVNDFQKGDIAEGYSVSREKKESFPLTVTSAQKNPTAFYLCASSISRGLGGYTFGSGTRLTVV.